These 4 T cell receptor beta chains were sequenced from one sample in a study of cytotoxic CD8 clonotypes in ibrutinib-treated CLL. Clones were sequenced by immunoSEQ multiplex PCR, and TCRdb holds only the in-frame ones, with some missing. The data contain 30,000 to 40,000 clones, 45% to 50% of them seen just once; the ten biggest clones take up approximately 17%. This material consisted of PBMCs, taken before ibrutinib treatment. These receptors were taken from a human donor with chronic lymphocytic leukemia.

This clone turned up a few times. The chain joins TRBV9 to TRBJ1-3; 9 bases line up with TRBD1. The CDR3 spans 15 residues. Germline lookup yields CDR1 SGDLS and CDR2 YYNGEE. The J segment lost 4 bases and the V segment lost 0 bases, leaving 2 bases of the junction unmatched. CDR3 bases: TGTGCCAGCAGCGTAGTCGGACAGGGGGGAAACACCATATATTTT. It is translated as CASSVVGQGGNTIYF.

The J gene is TRBJ1-6, the V gene TRBV27; possibly TRBD1 for D (6 bases). Germline V gives CDR1 MNHEY, CDR2 SMNVEV (reference sequence). The CDR3 spans 18 residues. Deletions cut 5 bases from V and 4 bases from J, with 21 bases between. Here the CDR3 reads CASSPVADRNGYNSPLHF. Here the CDR3 DNA reads TGTGCCAGCAGTCCGGTTGCCGACAGGAATGGATATAATTCACCCCTCCACTTT.

This clone turned up a few times. The chain couples TRBV18 to TRBJ1-2; no clear D gene. Germline V lookup: CDR1 KGHSH, CDR2 LQKENI. V dropped 2 bases and J dropped 4 bases, with 8 bases sitting between them. This CDR3 comprises 13 residues. CDR3 in amino acids: CASSPTRFYGYTF. The CDR3 DNA reads as TGTGCCAGCTCACCAACACGGTTCTATGGCTACACCTTC.

The gene calls are TRBV19 and TRBJ1-2; TRBD1 aligns across 10 bases. V trimming: 3 bases; J trimming: 4 bases; junction bases outside the gene matches: 2. Looked up from germline, CDR1 is LNHDA and CDR2 is SQIVND (reference sequence). The CDR3 spans 14 residues. CDR3 residues: CASSIRTGGYGYTF. The CDR3 coding sequence is TGTGCCAGTAGTATTCGGACAGGGGGCTATGGCTACACCTTC.